Listed here are 20 T cell receptor beta chains from one sample, sequenced in a study of blood T cell repertoires in COVID-19 (dated by TCRdb to 2020 to 2022). Receptor amplification or capture employed the immunoSEQ multiplex PCR assay. TCRdb obtained this table from immuneACCESS and retained in-frame rearrangements with V and J assigned. These tables miss some clones; where compared with another copy, unresolved V genes account for less than half of the shortfall, and the remainder is unexplained. In all, the sample holds roughly 200,000 clones, and 78% of those were seen once. The ten largest clones add up to 2.8% of the sample. The sequenced sample consisted of peripheral blood. The receptor set was obtained from a woman over 75 with active or convalescent COVID-19.

The V and J genes are TRBV4-2 and TRBJ2-5; a possible D gene is TRBD2 (6 bases). The CDR3 contains 16 residues. Trimming took off 2 bases at V and 2 bases at J, with 15 bases between the two ends. Germline-derived CDR1 and CDR2 are LGHNA and YNFKEQ. The CDR3 protein is CASSQSPGGIQETQYF. The CDR3 region has the DNA TGTGCCAGCAGCCAATCCCCTGGAGGGATTCAAGAGACCCAGTACTTC.

The gene calls are TRBV18 and TRBJ1-3; D gene ambiguous. Germline V lookup: CDR1 KGHSH, CDR2 LQKENI. Deletions cut 3 bases from V and 7 bases from J, with 16 bases between. The CDR3 is made up of 15 amino acids. CDR3 amino acids: CASSPSGGFGNTIYF. In nucleotides, the CDR3 is TGTGCCAGCTCACCGAGTGGAGGGTTCGGGAACACCATATATTTT. The variable domain in full, with the rest retrieved from reference TRBV18 and TRBJ1-3, is NAGVMQNPRHLVRRRGQEARLRCSPMKGHSHVYWYRQLPEEGLKFMVYLQKENIIDESGMPKERFSAEFPKEGPSILRIQQVVRGDSAAYFCASSPSGGFGNTIYFGEGSWLTVV.

The J gene is TRBJ2-7, the V gene TRBV7-8; maybe TRBD2 (5 bases). Trimming cost V 1 base and J 5 bases, with 9 bases left between them. The CDR3 loop spans 13 amino acids. CDR1 is SGHVS and CDR2 is FQNEAQ in the germline V gene. The CDR3 DNA follows: TGTGCCAGCAGCTTAGGGTTGGGAGACGAGCAGTACTTC. Protein: CASSLGLGDEQYF. Variable domain in full (rest from reference TRBV7-8 and TRBJ2-7): GAGVSQSPRYKVAKRGQDVALRCDPISGHVSLFWYQQALGQGPEFLTYFQNEAQLDKSGLPSDRFFAERPEGSVSTLKIQRTQQEDSAVYLCASSLGLGDEQYFGPGTRLTVT.

The chain uses TRBV4-2 and TRBJ2-7; tentatively, D is TRBD2 (6 bases). The ends were cut back, 4 bases at V and 13 bases at J, with 14 bases in the middle. Germline lookup yields CDR1 LGHNA and CDR2 YNFKEQ. This CDR3 is built from 11 residues. The CDR3 region is CASSRGEAPYF. CDR3 bases: TGTGCCAGCAGCCGGGGGGAGGCCCCCTACTTC.

This chain uses TRBV5-1 with TRBJ1-6; D not resolved. This CDR3 region has 16 residues. V lost 3 bases and J 5 bases, leaving 15 bases between the germline ends. Germline-derived CDR1 and CDR2 are SGHRS and YFSETQ. CDR3 in amino acids: CASSSTVNQDNSPLHF. Written as DNA, the CDR3 is TGCGCCAGCAGCTCCACTGTCAACCAGGATAATTCACCCCTCCACTTT.

This chain connects TRBV4-1 to TRBJ2-7; 12 bases fit TRBD2. V gave up 5 bases and J gave up 5 bases; unmatched junction bases: 7. Germline V CDR1 and CDR2: MGHRA, YSYEKL. CDR3 size: 15 residues. CDR3 residues: CASSLKLAGGHEQYF. DNA of the CDR3: TGCGCCAGCAGCTTGAAACTAGCGGGGGGCCACGAGCAGTACTTC.

J is TRBJ1-4 and V is TRBV3-1 (or the pseudogene TRBV3-2), with D uncertain. V lost 0 bases to trimming and J lost 5 bases, with 16 bases between them. CDR3 length: 17 residues. In germline, CDR1 is LGHDT, CDR2 YNNKEL (reference sequence). DNA for the CDR3: TGTGCCAGCAGCCAAGATCTCTTTAACAGACGAAATGAAAAACTGTTTTTT. Translation: CASSQDLFNRRNEKLFF.

The J gene is TRBJ2-1, the V gene TRBV28; tentatively, D is TRBD1 (5 bases). The germline V gene has CDR1 MDHEN and CDR2 SYDVKM. Trimming pared 6 bases from V and 8 bases from J, leaving 20 bases between. The CDR3 totals 15 residues. The CDR3: CASSPRPPAGHEQFF. The CDR3 DNA follows: TGTGCCAGCAGCCCAAGGCCCCCTGCAGGGCATGAGCAGTTCTTC.

Concerning this clone: One end of the junction does not line up with germline, which may come from a read error. V and J are TRBV20-1 and TRBJ2-7; D is uncertain. The CDR3 sequence is 11 residues long. From germline, CDR1 is DFQATT and CDR2 SNEGSKA (reference sequence). This chain's CDR3 is CSAIQVGQANF. The CDR3 nucleotides read TGCAGTGCTATACAAGTTGGGCAGGCTAACTTC.

This clone was seen only a few times. The chain is built from TRBV27 and TRBJ2-4, with 7 positions matching TRBD1. J was trimmed by 3 bases and V by 8 bases; bases with no gene match: 1. CDR3 length: 12 amino acids. CDR1 MNHEY and CDR2 SMNVEV come from the germline V gene (reference sequence). CDR3 sequence reads: CASQGVKNIQYF. The CDR3 nucleotides read TGTGCCAGCCAGGGGGTCAAAAACATTCAGTACTTC.

The rearrangement joins TRBV7-7 to TRBJ2-3; 7 positions match TRBD2. The V gene's germline CDR1 is SSHAT and CDR2 FNYEAQ (reference sequence). The CDR3 is 14 amino acids. The trim removed 5 bases at V and 4 bases at J, leaving 6 bases unmatched. Written as DNA, the CDR3 is TGTGCCAGCAGCACCGGACTAGAATCAGATACGCAGTATTTT. Residues: CASSTGLESDTQYF. The variable domain in full, completed from reference TRBV7-7 and TRBJ2-3, reads GAGVSQSPRYKVTKRGQDVTLRCDPISSHATLYWYQQALGQGPEFLTYFNYEAQPDKSGLPSDRFSAERPEGSISTLTIQRTEQRDSAMYRCASSTGLESDTQYFGPGTRLTVL.

The chain is built from TRBV15 and TRBJ2-1, with D possibly matching TRBD1 (5 bases). The CDR3 totals 14 residues. V was shortened by 2 bases and J by 4 bases, with 9 bases between the two germline ends. Germline CDR1 and CDR2: LNHNV and YYDKDF (reference sequence). Here the CDR3 reads CATSRQGGYNEQFF. The CDR3 DNA reads TGTGCCACCAGCAGACAGGGTGGTTACAATGAGCAGTTCTTC.

The J gene is TRBJ1-5, the V gene TRBV19; 9 bases agree with TRBD1. CDR3 length equals 15 residues. CDR1 is LNHDA and CDR2 is SQIVND in the germline V gene (reference sequence). The V segment lost 6 bases and the J segment 7 bases; nucleotides outside the gene matches: 10. The CDR3 sequence is CASSSQQGAGQPQHF. CDR3 DNA sequence: TGTGCCAGTAGCTCTCAACAGGGGGCAGGACAGCCCCAGCATTTT.

This rearrangement joins TRBV13 to TRBJ2-2; a possible D gene is TRBD2 (7 bases). The CDR3 is 17 residues long. Trimming removed 2 bases from V and 1 base from J, with 14 bases in between. Germline values: CDR1 PRHDT, CDR2 FYEKMQ (reference sequence). The CDR3 protein is CASSLRAGARNTGELFF. The CDR3 DNA reads TGTGCCAGCAGCTTACGGGCGGGGGCCCGGAACACCGGGGAGCTGTTTTTT.

The genes are TRBV19 and TRBJ1-5; maybe TRBD1 (6 bases). V was cut by 3 bases and J by 5 bases, with 14 bases left in between. The CDR3 is made up of 15 amino acids. CDR1 and CDR2 from the germline V gene are LNHDA and SQIVND (reference sequence). CDR3 protein: CASSISGAADQPQHF. The DNA for the CDR3 is TGTGCCAGTAGTATTTCAGGGGCCGCGGATCAGCCCCAGCATTTT.

This clone occurred once. This chain links TRBV6-1 with TRBJ2-2; D is undetermined. This CDR3 spans 17 amino acids. The V end was cut by 2 bases, the J end by 0 bases, with 13 bases between. The V gene's germline CDR1 is MNHNS and CDR2 SASEGT. The CDR3 region is CASSEFRVNANTGELFF. CDR3 nucleotide sequence: TGTGCCAGCAGTGAATTTCGGGTTAACGCGAACACCGGGGAGCTGTTTTTT.

The chain is built from TRBV2 and TRBJ1-1, with a weak D call TRBD1 (6 bases). CDR3 length: 14 amino acids. V was shortened by 5 bases and J by 5 bases, with 15 bases between the two germline ends. Per the germline V gene, CDR1 is SNHLY and CDR2 is FYNNEI. In nucleotides, the CDR3 is TGTGCCAGCAGTCAACAGGGAGATTGGACTGAAGCTTTCTTT. This encodes CASSQQGDWTEAFF.

This chain uses TRBV5-4 with TRBJ1-1; D uncertain. Trimming pared 0 bases from V and 2 bases from J, leaving 8 bases between. Per the germline V gene, CDR1 is SGHNT and CDR2 is YYREEE (reference sequence). CDR3 length equals 14 residues. CDR3 in DNA: TGTGCCAGCAGCTTGGGGCGGATCAACACTGAAGCTTTCTTT. Its protein is CASSLGRINTEAFF. The full variable domain, in which reference TRBV5-4 and TRBJ1-1 provide the parts outside the CDR3, is ETGVTQSPTHLIKTRGQQVTLRCSSQSGHNTVSWYQQALGQGPQFIFQYYREEENGRGNFPPRFSGLQFPNYSSELNVNALELDDSALYLCASSLGRINTEAFFGQGTRLTVV.

On this clone itself: No DNA is shown, since the ends of the CDR3 on it are uncertain; the CDR3 is the one TCRdb lists. CDR3 amino acids: CATTSGSKRPSTSGSQYF. The chain recombines TRBV10-3 with TRBJ2-5; the table's D gene call, TRBD2, was not cross checked with the DNA. Germline CDR1 ENHRY, CDR2 SYGVKD. With termini counted, the CDR3 has 18 amino acids.

This clone was counted between two and nine times. This chain uses TRBV9 with TRBJ2-5; TRBD2 might be the D (7 bases). Germline V gene data show CDR1 as SGDLS and CDR2 as YYNGEE. Trimming took 3 bases from V and 0 from J, leaving 15 bases between them. This CDR3 region has 16 residues. The CDR3 DNA follows: TGTGCCAGCAGCGCGGGTGGGGGGGCCCACCAAGAGACCCAGTACTTC. Protein: CASSAGGGAHQETQYF.